This TCR beta chain is drawn from a study of T cell repertoires in cytomegalovirus infection. Study background: CMV infection plus the matching HLA type was flagged by public TCR beta signatures.

Notes on this clonotype: As yet, its antigen is unknown. A much bigger clone sits one base away, suggesting this may be a read error.

The CDR3 runs 14 residues. Germline CDR1 is DFQATT and CDR2 is SNEGSKA (reference sequence). The germline V and J ends were trimmed by 0 bases and 3 bases, with 11 bases remaining between them. The study, taken as a whole, reports: In two of eight donors, the top clonotype was HLA-C-restricted CMV-specific. Accumulated public TCR beta family frequency recognized individuals carrying CMV together with the relevant HLA.

TCRdb used MiXCR to reprocess the reads, holding one entry per CDR3 protein. The table has 150,000 to 200,000 distinct CDR3 sequences, approximately 9.7% seen once. The receptor's source is a human donor in good health (CMV status not recorded). Some clones in this sample may be carry-over from other donors' samples. This sequence joins TRBV20-1 and TRBJ1-1; no clear D gene. Sequencing was carried out using PBMCs. CDR3 region: CSARESGEHTEAFF. CDR3 sequence (DNA): TGCAGTGCTAGAGAATCCGGGGAGCACACTGAAGCTTTCTTT.